This T cell receptor (beta chain) is from a study of beta chain features in type 1 diabetes (dated by TCRdb to 2017 to 2018). In the study overall: Patients and healthy donors did not differ in mean age, gender distribution, total cell number or subset yield. A total of about 110 million sorted cells were examined across all samples, and the number of cells per subset was strongly correlated with RNA yield. The study compared TCRB repertoires of sorted circulating CD4+ T cell subsets between recently diagnosed type 1 diabetes patients and matched healthy donors. Naive and central memory subsets were obtained from all 30 or so donors, but regulatory and stem cell-like memory subsets were isolated from only 8 patients and about 8 healthy donors. Broader findings and caveats from the paper: Naive, central memory and regulatory TCRB repertoires appeared more similar among patients than among healthy donors. In all four CD4+ subsets, TCRB CDR3 length was moderately but significantly shorter in type 1 diabetes patients. At VDJ recombination sites, type 1 diabetes patients had fewer insertions and more deleted nucleotides, which implies abnormalities in thymic rearrangement. Because small numbers of individuals were included in the HLA sub-analyses, any influence of HLA type on TCRB rearrangement was left unresolved. Shorter templates might have been favored by PCR, but patient and control samples were amplified and corrected together, so both groups would have been affected equally by any skew. Because cDNA was sequenced instead of genomic DNA, highly expressing activated cells could be over-represented, though the groups showed no difference in activation or CD3 levels.

Concerning this clone: Its antigen target is currently unknown. Base-call qualities are not available, and no considerably larger clone is one nucleotide away.

The entire isolated RNA was reverse transcribed using the High Capacity cDNA Reverse Transcription Kit, and thus expressed TCRB transcripts were sequenced. Deep immunoSEQ sequencing was performed on naive, central memory and regulatory T cell samples, with an average of about 3.6 million total reads per sample. Sorted cells were lysed in RLT buffer, and RNA was extracted using DNase-treated RNeasy Micro or Mini kits according to cell number. To prevent cross-contamination, each cell subset was processed individually, whereas patient and healthy donor samples were processed jointly. Using the immunoSEQ multiplex PCR, TCRB sequences were amplified from cDNA into 87-bp fragments spanning the CDR3 region. Sequencing of the amplicons was performed on the Illumina HiSeq platform. The authors' analysis ran thus. PCR bias was corrected computationally using synthetic template baselines, and reads within Hamming distance 2 were collapsed, with unmergeable singletons discarded. Reads were aligned against IMGT so that V, D and J genes, CDR3 length and insertions or deletions at six rearrangement sites could be assigned. Within each subset, clonotype counts were normalized to the number of sorted cells before true diversity and Gini coefficients were calculated with the tcR R package. Repertoire sharing was quantified using the overlap coefficient calculated on TCRB nucleotide sequences. The source is immuneACCESS, and TCRdb retained only in-frame sequences with V and J called. Part of the clones is not carried over; for the studies checked, unresolved V genes explain less than half of this, and the remainder is unexplained. That table furnishes V, J and clone size, whereas the DNA furnished D and trimming. The sample data list some 150,000 clones, and 11% of these were observed just once. Of the sample, roughly 1.9% falls within the top ten clones.

Each donor gave one peripheral blood draw, about 110 mL on average, collected into heparinised tubes. Naive, central memory, regulatory and stem cell-like memory CD4+ T cells were sorted on a BD FACSAria II using a panel including CD45RO, CCR7, CD25, CD127, CD95 and CD27. A purity above 98% was achieved for all sorted populations. PBMCs were isolated immediately by Lymphoprep density gradient centrifugation and stained directly without culture. So that batch effects would be minimized, each experiment stained and sorted samples in pairs, pairing one healthy donor with one patient. The CDR3 sequence holds 15 residues, the cysteine and phenylalanine included. Only the CDR3 part of the read is kept: 45 bases, read in frame from the first base. From the germline V gene, CDR1 is ENHRY and CDR2 is SYGVKD. Trimming leaves V shorter by 4 bases and J shorter by 6 bases, with the junction holding 8 bases beyond the gene matches.

The receptor's source is a man aged 18 to 29 in good health. The sequencing input was central memory CD4+ T cells from blood. The V and J genes are TRBV10-3 and TRBJ2-1; TRBD1 fits 8 bases in the junction. CDR3 protein: CAISAADRGGNEQFF. The sequenced DNA: TGTGCCATCAGTGCTGCCGACAGGGGAGGCAATGAGCAGTTCTTC.